The rows below give T cell receptor beta chains drawn from one sample of a study of CD8 T cells in Susac syndrome. TCRdb analysed the immunoSEQ multiplex PCR reads with MiXCR anew, one entry per CDR3 protein. The sample consists of about 200,000 distinct CDR3 sequences, 90% to 95% of them appearing once. Sequencing was performed on CD4+ T cells from PBMCs. The receptors were sampled from a human donor in good health. Both conserved end residues are part of each CDR3. D genes are given only for firm matches. Some rows have no size entry. The others give once, few or many, or a class for an expanded clone.

TRBJ1-2 | NA | TRBV25-1 | NA | CASSARGGDFYGYTF | TGTGCCAGCAGCGCTAGGGGGGGCGATTTCTATGGCTACACCTTC
TRBJ1-2 | NA | TRBV3-1 | TRBD1 | CASSQDRGDRVTGYTF | TGTGCCAGCAGCCAAGATCGGGGCGACAGGGTGACTGGCTACACCTTC
TRBJ2-5 | NA | TRBV5-1 | NA | CASSTGQGQETQHF | TGCGCCAGCAGCACAGGACAAGGACAAGAGACCCAGCACTTC
TRBJ1-1 | once | TRBV29-1 | TRBD1 | CSVAQGAREAFF | TGCAGCGTGGCCCAGGGGGCGCGGGAAGCTTTCTTT
TRBJ2-3 | once | TRBV11-2 | NA | CASNEADTQYF | TGTGCCAGCAACGAGGCAGATACGCAGTATTTT
TRBJ2-3 | NA | TRBV28 | NA | CASSPNLPGHRNQADTQYF | TGTGCCAGCAGCCCAAACCTTCCGGGACACCGAAACCAAGCCGATACGCAGTATTTT
TRBJ2-5 | NA | TRBV2 | NA | CASSVEEQETQYF | TGTGCCAGCAGTGTAGAGGAGCAAGAGACCCAGTACTTC
TRBJ1-5 | few | TRBV20-1 | NA | CSASIQDSNQPQHF | TGCAGTGCTAGTATCCAGGACAGCAATCAGCCCCAGCATTTT
TRBJ2-5 | NA | TRBV29-1 | NA | CSVITTEETQYF | TGCAGCGTTATAACAACCGAAGAGACCCAGTACTTC
TRBJ1-4 | NA | TRBV7-9 | NA | CASSLGTAIFGEKLFF | TGTGCCAGCAGCTTAGGGACAGCTATTTTCGGGGAAAAACTGTTTTTT
TRBJ2-3 | once | TRBV20-1 | TRBD2 | CSASQTSDSTDTQYF | TGCAGTGCTAGCCAGACTAGCGACAGCACAGATACGCAGTATTTT
TRBJ2-7 | few | TRBV29-1 | TRBD1 | CSGGQGYEQYF | TGCAGCGGGGGACAGGGCTACGAGCAGTACTTC
TRBJ1-1 | NA | TRBV20-1 | NA | CSALGHPNTEAFF | TGCAGTGCCCTCGGACACCCGAACACTGAAGCTTTCTTT
TRBJ2-5 | NA | TRBV29-1 | TRBD2 | CSVAIGLAGGETQYF | TGCAGCGTTGCTATTGGGCTAGCGGGAGGAGAGACCCAGTACTTC
TRBJ2-1 | NA | TRBV24-1 | NA | CATSDTLTYEQFF | TGTGCCACCAGTGACACCCTCACGTATGAGCAGTTCTTC
TRBJ1-2 | NA | TRBV20-1 | NA | CSARVAPANYGYTF | TGCAGTGCTAGAGTAGCACCCGCTAACTATGGCTACACCTTC
TRBJ1-6 | NA | TRBV20-1 | NA | CSVRRSDNSPLHF | TGCAGTGTTAGACGGTCGGATAATTCACCCCTCCACTTT
TRBJ1-5 | NA | TRBV30 | NA | CAWSTTGLNQPQHF | TGTGCCTGGAGTACGACAGGACTCAATCAGCCCCAGCATTTT
TRBJ1-2 | NA | TRBV12-3/TRBV12-4 | NA | CASTSDQPSPIF | TGTGCCAGCACCTCAGACCAACCCAGCCCAATCTTC
TRBJ2-2 | once | TRBV5-1 | NA | CASSLGITGELFF | TGCGCCAGCAGCTTGGGAATCACCGGGGAGCTGTTTTTT
TRBJ1-2 | NA | TRBV15 | TRBD1 | CATSRDIGTGKDYGYTF | TGTGCCACCAGCAGAGATATCGGGACAGGGAAGGACTATGGCTACACCTTC
TRBJ2-7 | NA | TRBV3-1 | TRBD2 | CASSQGRAGGPSEQYF | TGTGCCAGCAGCCAAGGTCGAGCGGGGGGGCCGAGCGAGCAGTACTTC
TRBJ1-4 | once | TRBV7-2 | TRBD1 | CASSSGTGSEKLFF | TGTGCCAGCAGCTCCGGGACAGGGAGCGAAAAACTGTTTTTT
TRBJ2-7 | NA | TRBV6-2/TRBV6-3 | TRBD1 | CASSNRDRGSYEQYF | TGTGCCAGCAGTAACCGGGACAGGGGTTCCTACGAGCAGTACTTC
TRBJ2-5 | NA | TRBV12-3/TRBV12-4 | NA | CASIGVGTQYF | TGTGCCAGCATAGGCGTGGGGACCCAGTACTTC
TRBJ2-5 | NA | TRBV6-2/TRBV6-3 | TRBD1 | CASSYGGTGRETQYF | TGTGCCAGCAGTTACGGCGGGACAGGGCGCGAGACCCAGTACTTC
TRBJ2-5 | NA | TRBV30 | TRBD1 | CAWRDRGRETQYF | TGTGCCTGGAGGGACAGGGGGCGAGAGACCCAGTACTTC
TRBJ2-1 | NA | TRBV11-1 | TRBD2 | CASSPTSGRAYRYSYNEQFF | TGTGCCAGCAGCCCTACTAGCGGGCGGGCCTACCGTTACTCCTACAATGAGCAGTTCTTC
TRBJ2-5 | NA | TRBV29-1 | NA | CSVERAGVDF | TGCAGCGTTGAAAGAGCGGGTGTGGACTTC
TRBJ2-1 | once | TRBV20-1 | NA | CSARPPIAVGYNEQFF | TGCAGTGCGCGCCCTCCGATAGCGGTGGGCTACAATGAGCAGTTCTTC
TRBJ2-1 | NA | TRBV20-1 | TRBD2 | CSAWVAGSSYNEQFF | TGCAGTGCTTGGGTAGCGGGGAGCTCCTACAATGAGCAGTTCTTC
TRBJ2-2 | NA | TRBV29-1 | NA | CSGGETTNTGELFF | TGCAGCGGGGGGGAGACAACGAACACCGGGGAGCTGTTTTTT
TRBJ2-7 | NA | TRBV6-2/TRBV6-3 | NA | CASSRTFYEQYF | TGTGCCAGCAGCCGGACTTTCTACGAGCAGTACTTC
TRBJ1-5 | NA | TRBV20-1 | TRBD1 | CSAIGTANQPQHF | TGCAGTGCGATCGGGACAGCAAATCAGCCCCAGCATTTT
TRBJ2-5 | NA | TRBV5-6 | NA | CASSLVVGQETQYF | TGTGCCAGCAGCTTGGTCGTTGGCCAAGAGACCCAGTACTTC
TRBJ2-7 | NA | TRBV10-3 | TRBD1 | CAISASGGQGIYEQYF | TGTGCCATCAGTGCCTCGGGGGGACAGGGGATCTACGAGCAGTACTTC
TRBJ1-5 | once | TRBV29-1 | NA | CSVVGAGQPQHF | TGCAGCGTTGTTGGGGCTGGGCAGCCCCAGCATTTT
TRBJ1-1 | NA | TRBV5-1 | NA | CASGVPDANTEAFF | TGCGCCAGTGGAGTTCCAGACGCAAACACTGAAGCTTTCTTT
TRBJ1-2 | NA | TRBV9 | NA | CASTPGGSLDYGYTF | TGTGCCAGCACCCCAGGCGGGTCTCTGGACTATGGCTACACCTTC
TRBJ2-1 | NA | TRBV11-2 | TRBD1 | CASSRDRVYNEQFF | TGTGCCAGCAGCCGGGACAGAGTTTACAATGAGCAGTTCTTC
TRBJ2-1 | NA | TRBV20-1 | NA | CSAAPPAGRFNEQFF | TGCAGTGCTGCCCCTCCCGCCGGTCGCTTTAATGAGCAGTTCTTC
TRBJ2-5 | NA | TRBV29-1 | NA | CSVGDRKETQYF | TGCAGCGTTGGCGACCGAAAAGAGACCCAGTACTTC
TRBJ2-5 | NA | TRBV19 | TRBD2 | CATGGSPQETQYF | TGTGCCACCGGCGGGAGCCCGCAAGAGACCCAGTACTTC
TRBJ2-7 | NA | TRBV6-5 | TRBD1 | CASSSRDSLGKQYF | TGTGCCAGCAGTAGCCGGGACAGTTTGGGCAAGCAGTACTTC
TRBJ1-1 | NA | TRBV29-1 | NA | CSALEPYTEAFF | TGCAGCGCCCTGGAGCCGTACACTGAAGCTTTCTTT
TRBJ2-7 | NA | TRBV15 | NA | CATSSPSGLRTYEQYF | TGTGCCACCAGCAGTCCCTCTGGCCTGCGAACCTACGAGCAGTACTTC
TRBJ2-5 | NA | TRBV29-1 | TRBD2 | CSVGGRWETQYF | TGCAGCGTCGGCGGGAGGTGGGAGACCCAGTACTTC
TRBJ2-6 | NA | TRBV3-1 | NA | CASKTASGANVLTF | TGTGCCAGCAAAACGGCCTCCGGGGCCAACGTCCTGACTTTC
TRBJ2-7 | NA | TRBV9 | NA | CASSRTDTYEQYF | TGTGCCAGCAGCCGGACAGATACCTACGAGCAGTACTTC